The 26 T cell receptor beta chains given below trace back to one sample, sequenced in a study of blood T cell repertoires in COVID-19. Produced via immunoSEQ multiplex PCR; TCRdb's table is partial and in-frame only. The table has about 160,000 clones, approximately 95% seen once. The sample comprised peripheral blood. The receptors here all came from a woman in her forties or fifties with acute or convalescent COVID-19.

The V gene is TRBV6-5, the J gene TRBJ1-5, with TRBD1 matching over 7 bases. The CDR3 totals 13 residues. The germline V gene has CDR1 MNHEY and CDR2 SVGAGI. J was trimmed by 4 bases and V by 5 bases; bases with no gene match: 2. CDR3 nucleotides: TGTGCCAGCAGTACAGGGGAAAATCAGCCCCAGCATTTT. Protein: CASSTGENQPQHF.

The chain has TRBV28 and TRBJ2-1, with TRBD2 matching over 8 bases. CDR1 and CDR2 from the germline V gene are MDHEN and SYDVKM. The CDR3 is made up of 16 amino acids. Unmatched junction bases numbered 6, after V lost 2 bases and J lost 3 bases. CDR3 loop: CASSLRSGSGYNEQFF. The CDR3 nucleotides read TGTGCCAGCAGTTTAAGGAGCGGGAGTGGCTACAATGAGCAGTTCTTC.

This chain uses TRBV3-1 (or the pseudogene TRBV3-2) with TRBJ2-1, with D possibly TRBD2 on 5 matching bases. The CDR3 has 12 residues. Trimming removed 3 bases at V and 6 bases at J, with 6 bases between. CDR1 is LGHDT, CDR2 YNNKEL, per germline (reference sequence). The DNA for the CDR3 is TGTGCCAGCAGCCACAGCGGCAATGAGCAGTTCTTC. The encoded protein is CASSHSGNEQFF.

V and J are TRBV30 and TRBJ1-2, with 9 positions matching TRBD1. With 6 bases clipped from V and 6 bases from J, the junction kept 5 bases outside the gene matches. CDR3 length: 12 amino acids. Germline V CDR1 and CDR2: GTSNPN, SVGIG (reference sequence). The CDR3 is CACPTGGDGYTF. The CDR3 bases are TGTGCCTGCCCGACAGGGGGAGATGGCTACACCTTC.

V usage is TRBV6-5 and J usage is TRBJ1-1; D gene ambiguous. Trimming took off 7 bases at V and 0 bases at J, with 15 bases between the two ends. Germline CDR1 and CDR2: MNHEY and SVGAGI. This CDR3 has 15 amino acids. The CDR3 region is CASTVGGIMNTEAFF. CDR3 nucleotide sequence: TGTGCCAGCACCGTTGGAGGTATTATGAACACTGAAGCTTTCTTT.

The chain employs TRBV6-2 or TRBV6-3 and TRBJ1-1; a weak D match, TRBD1 (5 bases). V dropped 6 bases and J dropped 1 base, with 9 bases sitting between them. The V gene's germline CDR1 is MNHEY and CDR2 SVGEGT. This CDR3 is built from 13 residues. In DNA form, the CDR3 reads TGTGCCAGCAGCGACACAGGGAACACTGAAGCTTTCTTT. Translated: CASSDTGNTEAFF.

This clone was detected once. V and J are TRBV5-5 and TRBJ2-7, with D possibly TRBD2 on 6 matching bases. The germline V and J ends were trimmed by 7 bases and 6 bases, with 23 bases remaining between them. Germline CDR1 is SGHKS and CDR2 is YYEKEE (reference sequence). The CDR3 is 15 amino acids. The CDR3 DNA reads TGTGCCAGCGCTCGGCGGTGGGGGGTTTTTAGCGAGCAGTACTTC. Its protein product is CASARRWGVFSEQYF.

The gene calls are TRBV7-9 and TRBJ1-1; no definite D call. Germline values: CDR1 SEHNR, CDR2 FQNEAQ (reference sequence). Trimming removed 4 bases from V and 7 bases from J, with 13 bases in between. The CDR3 covers 13 residues. This chain's CDR3 is CASSSKVRGEAFF. CDR3 DNA sequence: TGTGCCAGCAGCTCAAAGGTGCGGGGTGAAGCTTTCTTT.

The rearrangement joins TRBV7-6 to TRBJ2-5; the D gene is possibly TRBD2 (7 bases). With 5 bases removed from V and 4 bases from J, the gap between germline ends came to 17 bases. The length of the CDR3 is 15 residues. Looked up from germline, CDR1 is SGHVS and CDR2 is FNYEAQ. This CDR3 reads CASSLGGGVAETQYF. CDR3 DNA sequence: TGTGCCAGCAGCCTCGGAGGGGGGGTAGCAGAGACCCAGTACTTC.

The chain has TRBV29-1 and TRBJ1-2; tentatively, D is TRBD1 (5 bases). The CDR3 is 15 amino acids. The germline V and J ends were trimmed by 6 bases and 2 bases, with 19 bases remaining between them. In germline, CDR1 is SQVTM, CDR2 ANQGSEA. The DNA of the CDR3 is TGCAGCGTGGGGGGTGGATATAGGGCCAACTATGGCTACACCTTC. Protein sequence: CSVGGGYRANYGYTF.

V and J are TRBV4-1 and TRBJ1-5; D is uncertain. Between the trimmed V and J ends, which lost 5 bases and 6 bases, there was a span of 8 bases. The CDR3 extends over 12 amino acids. Germline V gene sequence: CDR1 MGHRA, CDR2 YSYEKL. Here the CDR3 DNA reads TGCGCCAGCAGCTTCCTCGGTCAGCCCCAGCATTTT. It specifies CASSFLGQPQHF.

The chain recombines TRBV10-2 with TRBJ2-7; 7 bases align to TRBD1. From germline, CDR1 is WSHSY and CDR2 SAAADI. V was clipped by 2 bases and J by 2 bases; unmatched bases: 6. CDR3 length: 15 amino acids. The CDR3 DNA is TGCGCCAGCAGTGAGCAAAGACAGGGCACCTACGAGCAGTACTTC. The encoded protein is CASSEQRQGTYEQYF.

The J gene is TRBJ2-5, the V gene TRBV10-3, with D perhaps TRBD2 (6 bases). From germline, CDR1 is ENHRY and CDR2 SYGVKD. There are 16 residues in the CDR3. Deletions cut 2 bases from V and 2 bases from J, with 15 bases between. The CDR3 bases are TGTGCCATCAGTGAGATCATAGGGAGGACTCAAGAGACCCAGTACTTC. It encodes CAISEIIGRTQETQYF.

A single count supports this clone. The V and J genes are TRBV5-4 and TRBJ2-5; 11 bases are shared with TRBD2. Losses at the gene ends were 4 bases for V and 3 bases for J; bases not matched to a gene: 5. The length of the CDR3 is 15 residues. Germline lookup yields CDR1 SGHNT and CDR2 YYREEE (reference sequence). The CDR3 protein is CASSLGTSGKETQYF. The CDR3 nucleotides read TGTGCCAGCAGCCTAGGGACTAGCGGTAAAGAGACCCAGTACTTC.

V usage is TRBV2 and J usage is TRBJ2-1; D is unresolved. V lost 3 bases to trimming and J lost 3 bases, with 9 bases between them. The germline CDR1 and CDR2 sequences are SNHLY and FYNNEI. The CDR3 totals 14 residues. CDR3 loop: CASSDPAGYNEQFF. As DNA, the CDR3 is TGTGCCAGCAGTGATCCGGCAGGCTACAATGAGCAGTTCTTC.

This clone has just a few counts. The gene calls are TRBV19 and TRBJ1-5; 7 nucleotides line up with TRBD1. This CDR3 region has 15 residues. Trimming cost V 6 bases and J 4 bases; bases outside gene matches: 9. Germline CDR1 and CDR2: LNHDA and SQIVND (reference sequence). CDR3 in amino acids: CASSKDRMGNQPQHF. CDR3 DNA: TGTGCCAGTAGCAAGGACAGGATGGGGAATCAGCCCCAGCATTTT. The full variable domain, with the rest looked up from reference TRBV19 and TRBJ1-5, is DGGITQSPKYLFRKEGQNVTLSCEQNLNHDAMYWYRQDPGQGLRLIYYSQIVNDFQKGDIAEGYSVSREKKESFPLTVTSAQKNPTAFYLCASSKDRMGNQPQHFGDGTRLSIL.

The chain links TRBV5-4 to TRBJ2-3; the match to TRBD2 covers 7 bases. Looked up from germline, CDR1 is SGHNT and CDR2 is YYREEE (reference sequence). There are 15 residues in the CDR3. Trimming removed 2 bases from V and 2 bases from J; junction bases left unmatched: 5. The CDR3 DNA sequence: TGTGCCAGCAGCTTAGGCGGGAGATCCACAGATACGCAGTATTTT. Translation gives CASSLGGRSTDTQYF.

The V and J genes are TRBV15 and TRBJ2-3, with D uncertain. The V end was cut by 4 bases, the J end by 5 bases, with 13 bases between. The germline V gene encodes CDR1 LNHNV and CDR2 YYDKDF (reference sequence). This CDR3 comprises 14 residues. CDR3 DNA: TGTGCCACCAGCACCACTTCGTTCGGAGATACGCAGTATTTT. Amino acids: CATSTTSFGDTQYF.

This chain's CDR3 is CASSPTRDSPNYGYTF. The DNA of the CDR3 is TGTGCCAGCAGTCCGACCCGGGACAGCCCTAACTATGGCTACACCTTC. The chain joins TRBV27 to TRBJ1-2; 7 bases match TRBD1. Germline V CDR1 and CDR2: MNHEY, SMNVEV (reference sequence). Losses at the gene ends were 5 bases for V and 0 bases for J; bases not matched to a gene: 9. The CDR3 spans 16 residues.

DNA for the CDR3: TGTGCCAGCAGCCACCTGGACAGTTTGGGGTCCTATGGCTACACCTTC. Translated, it gives CASSHLDSLGSYGYTF. The chain employs TRBV14 and TRBJ1-2; D might be TRBD1 (6 bases). With 3 bases removed from V and 4 bases from J, the gap between germline ends came to 18 bases. The CDR3 is made up of 16 amino acids. Germline lookup yields CDR1 SGHDN and CDR2 FVKESK.

The V gene is TRBV11-2, the J gene TRBJ1-2; no clear D gene. This CDR3 has 15 residues. Germline CDR1 is SGHAT and CDR2 is FQNNGV. With 0 bases removed from V and 5 bases from J, the gap between germline ends came to 13 bases. CDR3 protein: CASSLEGRSGYGYTF. The CDR3 coding sequence is TGTGCCAGCAGCTTAGAGGGCAGGAGCGGATATGGCTACACCTTC.

V and J are TRBV18 and TRBJ2-5; 7 bases map to TRBD2. Germline trimming cut 0 bases from V and 3 bases from J; bases unmatched to any gene: 7. CDR3 length: 16 residues. Germline V gene sequence: CDR1 KGHSH, CDR2 LQKENI. Written as DNA, the CDR3 is TGTGCCAGCTCACCACCTCGACTAGCCGCGGAAGAGACCCAGTACTTC. Its protein is CASSPPRLAAEETQYF.

CDR3 bases: TGTGCCAGCGGACAGTCGGGGCAGCCCCAGCATTTT. This encodes CASGQSGQPQHF. The chain couples TRBV27 to TRBJ1-5; D might be TRBD1 (6 bases). The CDR3 contains 12 residues. V shed 8 bases and J shed 7 bases, with 12 bases lying between them. Germline-derived CDR1 and CDR2 are MNHEY and SMNVEV (reference sequence).

The chain is built from TRBV30 and TRBJ2-3; TRBD1 might be the D (6 bases). Germline CDR1 GTSNPN, CDR2 SVGIG (reference sequence). V was trimmed by 5 bases and J by 4 bases, leaving 16 bases between them. The CDR3 runs to 14 residues. The CDR3 loop reads CAWSRDIKADTQYF. In nucleotides, the CDR3 is TGTGCCTGGTCCCGGGACATCAAGGCAGATACGCAGTATTTT.

The rearrangement links TRBV19 to TRBJ1-2; the D is unclear. This CDR3 has 13 amino acids. Trimming took 5 bases from V and 2 from J, leaving 9 bases between them. Germline V gene data show CDR1 as LNHDA and CDR2 as SQIVND (reference sequence). For the CDR3, the DNA is TGTGCCAGTAGTCATCAGGTGAACTATGGCTACACCTTC. It specifies CASSHQVNYGYTF.

This chain connects TRBV15 to TRBJ1-1; D unresolved. With 4 bases removed from V and 3 bases from J, the gap between germline ends came to 15 bases. Germline CDR1 reads LNHNV; CDR2 reads YYDKDF (reference sequence). This CDR3 region has 15 residues. DNA of the CDR3: TGTGCCACCAGCACTATTAAACGGGTCGACACTGAAGCTTTCTTT. Residues: CATSTIKRVDTEAFF.